This paragraph covers one T cell receptor beta chain sequence. The trim removed 2 bases at V and 4 bases at J, leaving 7 bases unmatched. Germline CDR1 is MDHEN and CDR2 is SYDVKM. The CDR3 has 15 amino acids. Sequenced by immunoSEQ multiplex PCR; TCRdb stores in-frame clones only, minus some. The sample yields around 57,000 clones, 75% to 90% seen once. As to time point: pretreatment peripheral blood. These data come from a study of PD-L1 blockade in urothelial cancer. The sample consisted of PBMCs, taken around atezolizumab (anti-PD-L1) treatment. This chain joins TRBV28 and TRBJ1-2, with 7 bases aligning to TRBD1. This clonotype was sampled from a man aged 65 to 79 with urothelial cancer. The CDR3 DNA reads as TGTGCCAGCAGTTTACAGGGGGTAGGGGGCTATGGCTACACCTTC. The encoded protein is CASSLQGVGGYGYTF.